Listed below are T cell receptor beta chains from one sample, sequenced in a study of preoperative IRX-2 immunotherapy in early breast cancer. Sequencing was performed with immunoSEQ multiplex PCR; in TCRdb, only in-frame clones are kept and a portion is missing. This table holds around 30,000 clones, 65% to 85% found once. The specimen comprised lymph node tissue, sampled before IRX-2 immunotherapy. The receptors originated from a human donor with breast cancer. CDR3s include the opening cysteine and the closing phenylalanine or tryptophan. A D gene is named only where the DNA matches it firmly. A row's size may be missing; if present it is once, few, many or a size class.

CDR3 DNA,CDR3 protein,D gene,J gene,V gene,clone size
TGTGCCAGCAGCTTAACAACTAGCACAGATACGCAGTATTTT,CASSLTTSTDTQYF,.,TRBJ2-3,TRBV7-6,.
TGTGCCAGCAGTTTTTCGTTTAGGGAAGCTTTCTTT,CASSFSFREAFF,.,TRBJ1-1,TRBV28,.
TGTGCCAGCAGCACGGGACCTTTCCAAGAGACCCAGTACTTC,CASSTGPFQETQYF,.,TRBJ2-5,TRBV11-1,.
TGTGCCACCAGCGTGACCGGGACAGGGTTTGGGTACAATGAGCAGTTCTTC,CATSVTGTGFGYNEQFF,TRBD1,TRBJ2-1,TRBV15,.
TGTGCCAGCAGCTTGGGTAGCGGGACAGCGAACACTGAAGCTTTCTTT,CASSLGSGTANTEAFF,TRBD1,TRBJ1-1,TRBV11-3,.
TGTGCCACCACCAGGGTACAGGGGGCCTATGGCTACACCTTC,CATTRVQGAYGYTF,TRBD1,TRBJ1-2,TRBV15,once
TGTGCCAGTGCGGGACTAGCTATTTATGAGCAGTTCTTC,CASAGLAIYEQFF,TRBD2,TRBJ2-1,TRBV6-8,.
TGTGCCAGCAGCCAAGTTGGAGGGGGCAAGTCGGGTGGCTACACCTTC,CASSQVGGGKSGGYTF,TRBD1,TRBJ1-2,TRBV14,.
TGTGCCAGCAGCGCGAAGGGGGGAACAGATACGCAGTATTTT,CASSAKGGTDTQYF,.,TRBJ2-3,TRBV11-3,.
TGTGCCAGCAGCCCGGCGGCGGCCCAGGGAAACACCATATATTTT,CASSPAAAQGNTIYF,.,TRBJ1-3,TRBV11-3,.
TGTGCCAGCTCCTCTAAGGGCAACACTGAAGCTTTCTTT,CASSSKGNTEAFF,.,TRBJ1-1,TRBV18,.
TGTGCCAGCAGCTTATCTCAGGGTCGCGACGAGCAGTACTTC,CASSLSQGRDEQYF,.,TRBJ2-7,TRBV7-7,.
TGCGCCAGCAGCGCGGGGGGGAGCTCCTACGAGCAGTACTTC,CASSAGGSSYEQYF,TRBD2,TRBJ2-7,TRBV5-1,.
TGTGCCATCCAGGGACAGGGGAACACTGAAGCTTTCTTT,CAIQGQGNTEAFF,TRBD1,TRBJ1-1,TRBV6-8,.
TGCGCCAGCAGATTGCCGGGACAGGGGATGGGGACTGAAGCTTTCTTT,CASRLPGQGMGTEAFF,TRBD1,TRBJ1-1,TRBV5-1,.
TGTGCCAGCAGCTTAACTGGGGGGCGAGGAGATACGCAGTATTTT,CASSLTGGRGDTQYF,.,TRBJ2-3,TRBV11-3,few
TGTGCCAGCAGCCCCAGGGGGGACACTGAAGCTTTCTTT,CASSPRGDTEAFF,TRBD1,TRBJ1-1,TRBV28,.
TGTGCCAGCAGCCCACACAGTGATTATACAGGGCTCTATAGTCAGCCCCAGCATTTT,CASSPHSDYTGLYSQPQHF,.,TRBJ1-5,TRBV11-3,.
TGTGCCAGCAGTGGGGACACCGGGGAGCTGTTTTTT,CASSGDTGELFF,.,TRBJ2-2,TRBV25-1,.
TGTGCCAGCAGTTCAGGGGGTTTTAACTATGGCTACACCTTC,CASSSGGFNYGYTF,TRBD1,TRBJ1-2,TRBV6-8,.
TGTGCCAGCAGTGGAGGGACCCGGACAGGGGAAGACGGGACCCAGTACTTC,CASSGGTRTGEDGTQYF,TRBD1,TRBJ2-5,TRBV25-1,.
TGCGCCAGCAGCTTGGTACTAGCGGGGGGGGCAGATACGCAGTATTTT,CASSLVLAGGADTQYF,TRBD2,TRBJ2-3,TRBV5-1,.
TGTGCCAGCAGTTTAGACCCCTCAGGGGTGGAAAAACTGTTTTTT,CASSLDPSGVEKLFF,.,TRBJ1-4,TRBV28,.
TGTGCCAGCAGCTCTGCCGGGACTAGCGGGGGGGCTTTGACGCAGTATTTT,CASSSAGTSGGALTQYF,TRBD2,TRBJ2-3,TRBV7-7,.
TGTGCCAGCAGTTTCGGGACAGGGGTCCCGATTAACTATGGCTACACCTTC,CASSFGTGVPINYGYTF,TRBD1,TRBJ1-2,TRBV28,.
TGCGCCAGCAGTGAGGAGGTGGGGGCTCGGTACGAGCAGTACTTC,CASSEEVGARYEQYF,.,TRBJ2-7,TRBV10-1,.
TGTGCCAGCAGCTCCGACTCAGGGTCCTATGGCTACACCTTC,CASSSDSGSYGYTF,.,TRBJ1-2,TRBV11-3,.
TGCGCCAGCAGCTTGGAAGAGGGAGGGGCCACTGAAGCTTTCTTT,CASSLEEGGATEAFF,.,TRBJ1-1,TRBV5-1,.
TGTGCCAGCAGTTACTCAGGGCAGGGAAGCCTAGGCACTGAAGCTTTCTTT,CASSYSGQGSLGTEAFF,.,TRBJ1-1,TRBV6-8,once
TGTGCCAGCAGCTACGGGGGGCAAAATCAGCCCCAGCATTTT,CASSYGGQNQPQHF,.,TRBJ1-5,TRBV6-7,once
TGTGCCAGCAGCCAAAAAGTTGGGGACGGGGAGCTGTTTTTT,CASSQKVGDGELFF,.,TRBJ2-2,TRBV11-3,.
TGTGCCAGTACACAGGGATCGGGTCGAGCTTTCTTT,CASTQGSGRAFF,.,TRBJ1-1,TRBV19,medium-sized
TGTGCCAGCAGCCTAAGACTACGCGGGGGGGCCACGAGCACAGATACGCAGTATTTT,CASSLRLRGGATSTDTQYF,.,TRBJ2-3,TRBV7-5,.
TGTGCCAGCAAAAGCTCCTATAATTCACCCCTCCACTTT,CASKSSYNSPLHF,.,TRBJ1-6,TRBV6-8,few
TGTGCCAGCAGTTCCTACCGGGAAACTGAAGCTTTCTTT,CASSSYRETEAFF,.,TRBJ1-1,TRBV6-8,.
TGTGCCAGCAGTTTGAGGTACGGGACCGCGTCTGAAGCTTTCTTT,CASSLRYGTASEAFF,.,TRBJ1-1,TRBV6-8,.
TGCGCCAGCAGCCAAGAGCCCTCCCGGTTCTCTGGAAACACCATATATTTT,CASSQEPSRFSGNTIYF,.,TRBJ1-3,TRBV4-1,few
TGTGCCAGCAGCTTAGAAGGGGGCGTCAACTATGGCTACACCTTC,CASSLEGGVNYGYTF,TRBD1,TRBJ1-2,TRBV11-3,.
TGTGCCAGCAGTGAAGTGGTAGACTACGAGCAGTACTTC,CASSEVVDYEQYF,.,TRBJ2-7,TRBV6-1,.
TGTGCCACCAGCAGAGGGCGGGGGCTGGCGGACGAGCAGTACTTC,CATSRGRGLADEQYF,.,TRBJ2-7,TRBV15,.
TGTGCCAGCAGCCAAGATCCCGGGAAAGAGACCCAGTACTTC,CASSQDPGKETQYF,.,TRBJ2-5,TRBV7-1,.
TGTGCCAGCAGCTCCCCATTCAAGGGGGGGCGAGAAAAACTGTTTTTT,CASSSPFKGGREKLFF,.,TRBJ1-4,TRBV11-3,few
TGTGCCACAGCGGACAGGACCGTCTCTGGAAACACCATATATTTT,CATADRTVSGNTIYF,TRBD1,TRBJ1-3,TRBV19,.
TGTGCCAGCAGTTTAAGGGGTAATTCACCCCTCCACTTT,CASSLRGNSPLHF,.,TRBJ1-6,TRBV28,.
TGTGCCAGCAGCGGGCGGGGGCCGGCAGATACGCAGTATTTT,CASSGRGPADTQYF,.,TRBJ2-3,TRBV9,.
TGTGCCAGCAGCTTAGGCCGAGGGAACTATGGCTACACCTTC,CASSLGRGNYGYTF,.,TRBJ1-2,TRBV11-3,.
TGTGCCAGCAGCTTAGAGAGGCTTAGCGGGGGGGCTCAGACCCAGTACTTC,CASSLERLSGGAQTQYF,TRBD2,TRBJ2-5,TRBV11-3,once
TGCGCCAGCACCCAGGGACTAGCGGGGCGGGATGAGCAGTTCTTC,CASTQGLAGRDEQFF,TRBD2,TRBJ2-1,TRBV10-2,.
TGTGCCAGCAGCTTAGATCCTATTCACCTGGACAGCCTCTGGGGGACCCAGTACTTC,CASSLDPIHLDSLWGTQYF,.,TRBJ2-5,TRBV11-3,.
TGTGCCAGCAGCTTATCGGCCGGACCCTATGGCTACACCTTC,CASSLSAGPYGYTF,.,TRBJ1-2,TRBV11-3,.
TGTGCCAGCAGCTTGGGACAGGGGAGGAACACTGAAGCTTTCTTT,CASSLGQGRNTEAFF,TRBD1,TRBJ1-1,TRBV11-3,few
TGTGCCAGCAGCCCACGGACAGGGTCGAACACTGAAGCTTTCTTT,CASSPRTGSNTEAFF,TRBD1,TRBJ1-1,TRBV11-3,.
TGCGCCAGCAGCTGGGAGACAGTTTCAAATGGCTACACCTTC,CASSWETVSNGYTF,.,TRBJ1-2,TRBV5-1,.